The 20 T cell receptor beta chains given below trace back to one sample, sequenced in a study of vaccination and CD4 T cells after COVID-19. Cultured CD4+ T cells had their DNA profiled by the Oncomine TCR Beta short-read assay. TCRdb independently ran MiXCR on the PCR reads; one entry per CDR3 protein. Here the sample spans 15,000 to 20,000 distinct CDR3 sequences, 48% being singletons. These TCRs are of unknown antigen specificity. This sample's treatment: approximately 9-day PBMC culture with coronavirus spike peptide pools or control peptides (ViraFEST assay). Sequenced material: CD4+ T cells from blood, cultured in vitro, taken before SARS-CoV-2 vaccination. These receptors were taken from a human donor who had recovered from COVID-19.

Only a few counts were recorded for this clonotype. J is TRBJ1-1 and V is TRBV11-3; tentative D call: TRBD1 (6 bases). Germline loops: CDR1 SGHNT, CDR2 YENEEA. The CDR3 totals 15 residues. Trimming shortened V by 2 bases and J by 0 bases, and 10 bases separated the two germline ends. The CDR3 loop reads CASSLWTDMNTEAFF. CDR3 DNA: TGTGCCAGCAGCTTATGGACAGACATGAACACTGAAGCTTTCTTT.

The chain links TRBV11-3 to TRBJ1-1; D is undetermined. Trimming left V 3 bases short and J 5 bases short, with 10 bases between. Germline CDR1 is SGHNT and CDR2 is YENEEA. CDR3 length: 13 amino acids. The CDR3: CASSFEEWTEAFF. The CDR3 DNA reads TGTGCCAGCAGCTTTGAGGAGTGGACTGAAGCTTTCTTT.

This chain connects TRBV19 to TRBJ1-1; weak D call: TRBD1 (5 bases). The V end was cut by 5 bases, the J end by 6 bases, with 19 bases between. The CDR3 has 15 residues. Germline CDR1 LNHDA, CDR2 SQIVND (reference sequence). In DNA, the CDR3 is TGTGCCAGTAGTCCCCAAACAGGAACCCCATCTGAAGCTTTCTTT. Its protein product is CASSPQTGTPSEAFF.

The chain recombines TRBV6-2 or TRBV6-3 with TRBJ2-5; D perhaps matches TRBD2 (6 bases). V dropped 6 bases and J dropped 1 base, with 15 bases sitting between them. Germline values: CDR1 MNHEY, CDR2 SVGEGT. This CDR3 is 15 amino acids long. The CDR3 DNA is TGTGCCAGCAGACGGTTTAGCGGCCCCCAAGAGACCCAGTACTTC. Translation gives CASRRFSGPQETQYF.

This clonotype was seen only a few times. This chain uses TRBV10-3 with TRBJ1-5; D unresolved. This CDR3 spans 13 amino acids. Trimming took 4 bases from V and 6 from J, leaving 10 bases between them. Germline values: CDR1 ENHRY, CDR2 SYGVKD. The CDR3 protein is CAISVDGGQPQHF. In DNA, the CDR3 is TGTGCCATCAGTGTGGATGGAGGTCAGCCCCAGCATTTT.

This chain connects TRBV21-1 to TRBJ2-7; TRBD2 is the table's D call, not checked against the DNA. TRBV21-1 is annotated as a pseudogene. The CDR3 is made up of 18 amino acids. The CDR3 protein is CASSARLAGPPPGVEQYF. CDR3 coding DNA: TGTGCCAGCAGCGCACGTCTAGCGGGGCCACCTCCTGGTGTCGAGCAGTACTTC.

A remark on this clonotype: The junction and the germline gene differ at one end; a read error may be behind it. The V and J genes are TRBV7-9 and TRBJ1-5, with a possible D match to TRBD1 (6 bases). The CDR3 has 15 amino acids. Germline V gene data show CDR1 as SEHNR and CDR2 as FQNEAQ (reference sequence). The CDR3 DNA sequence: TGTGCCAGCAACTTAGACGGACAGAGCTATCAGCCCCAGCATTTT. Translation gives CASNLDGQSYQPQHF.

This clonotype has just one count. Mismatch with germline at one junction end may stem from a read error. This rearrangement joins TRBV18 to TRBJ2-5, with no clear D. The CDR3 length is 13 residues. Germline CDR1 is KGHSH and CDR2 is LQKENI. The CDR3: CTSSQTRQETQYF. The CDR3 DNA reads as TGTACCAGCTCGCAAACCCGACAAGAGACCCAGTACTTC. Based on the CDR3 plus reference TRBV18 and TRBJ2-5, the full variable domain is NAGVMQNPRHLVRRRGQEARLRCSPMKGHSHVYWYRQLPEEGLKFMVYLQKENIIDESGMPKERFSAEFPKEGPSILRIQQVVRGDSAAYFCTSSQTRQETQYFGPGTRLLVL.

The genes are TRBV20-1 and TRBJ2-3; D might be TRBD2 (5 bases). CDR1 is DFQATT and CDR2 is SNEGSKA in the germline V gene (reference sequence). This CDR3 has 15 amino acids. Trimming took off 0 bases at V and 2 bases at J, with 12 bases between the two ends. In DNA, the CDR3 is TGCAGTGCTAGAGAGGGTAGCGTTCTCACAGATACGCAGTATTTT. This sequence encodes CSAREGSVLTDTQYF.

The rearrangement uses TRBV10-3 and TRBJ1-2, with 8 nucleotides matching TRBD1. The CDR3 length is 13 residues. J lost 8 bases, V lost 5 bases, and 7 bases had no gene match. CDR1 is ENHRY and CDR2 is SYGVKD in the germline V gene. The DNA for the CDR3 is TGTGCCATCAGTAAGACAGGGGCACACGGCTACACCTTC. Translating it yields CAISKTGAHGYTF.

The rearrangement links TRBV12-3 or TRBV12-4 to TRBJ2-5, with 8 bases aligning to TRBD2. This CDR3 is built from 16 residues. Trimming at V came to 6 bases and at J to 4 bases, leaving 13 bases not matched to a gene. This chain's CDR3 is CASSRPSGGLRETQYF. The CDR3 bases are TGTGCCAGCAGCCGCCCCTCGGGGGGGCTTAGAGAGACCCAGTACTTC.

The V gene is TRBV7-3, the J gene TRBJ2-5; 7 bases line up with TRBD1. V shed 10 bases and J 6 bases; nucleotides not matched to a gene: 11. The CDR3 totals 13 residues. The germline CDR1 and CDR2 sequences are SGHTA and FQGTGA. This CDR3 is CATWDQGVKTQYF. The CDR3 region has the DNA TGTGCCACCTGGGATCAGGGGGTGAAGACCCAGTACTTC. Full variable domain (outside the CDR3, taken from reference TRBV7-3 and TRBJ2-5): GAGVSQTPSNKVTEKGKYVELRCDPISGHTALYWYRQSLGQGPEFLIYFQGTGAADDSGLPNDRFFAVRPEGSVSTLKIQRTERGDSAVYLCATWDQGVKTQYFGPGTRLLVL.

The rearrangement uses TRBV11-3 and TRBJ2-7; TRBD2 aligns across 10 bases. Trimming took 4 bases from V and 2 from J; bases not matched to a gene: 8. The CDR3 is made up of 16 amino acids. CDR1 and CDR2 (germline): SGHNT, YENEEA. DNA of the CDR3: TGTGCCAGCAGCTCCCACGGACTAGCGGAGGCCTACGAGCAGTACTTC. Protein sequence: CASSSHGLAEAYEQYF.

This sequence joins TRBV12-3 or TRBV12-4 and TRBJ1-1, with D possibly TRBD1 on 6 matching bases. The CDR3 contains 15 residues. The V gene lost 2 bases and the J gene lost 6 bases, with 16 bases spanning the gap. The CDR3 protein is CASSLRGANGAEAFF. Written as DNA, the CDR3 is TGTGCCAGCAGTTTACGGGGGGCTAATGGAGCTGAAGCTTTCTTT.

This rearrangement joins TRBV29-1 to TRBJ2-5; 8 nucleotides line up with TRBD1. V dropped 6 bases and J dropped 5; count of bases not matched to a gene: 8. The CDR3 contains 13 residues. Germline-derived CDR1 and CDR2 are SQVTM and ANQGSEA. CDR3 residues: CSVQGQGSETQYF. CDR3 nucleotide sequence: TGCAGCGTGCAAGGACAGGGTTCGGAGACCCAGTACTTC.

This clonotype was found a few times. The rearrangement joins TRBV25-1 to TRBJ2-7; D possibly uses TRBD1 or TRBD2 (6 bases each). This CDR3 spans 15 amino acids. Germline lookup yields CDR1 MGHDK and CDR2 SYGVNS. V was clipped by 5 bases and J by 2 bases, with 16 bases between them. CDR3: CASSRGAGAPYEQYF. The CDR3 DNA follows: TGTGCCAGCAGTCGCGGGGCAGGGGCCCCCTACGAGCAGTACTTC.

This rearrangement joins TRBV7-2 to TRBJ2-7; 8 bases are a match to TRBD1. The CDR3 runs 13 residues. Germline-derived CDR1 and CDR2 are SGHTA and FQGNSA. V lost 5 bases, J lost 6 bases, and 6 bases stayed unmatched. The CDR3 bases are TGTGCCAGCAGCCTCTGGACAGGGATCGAGCAGTACTTC. It specifies CASSLWTGIEQYF.

V and J are TRBV10-1 and TRBJ2-1, with D perhaps TRBD2 (5 bases). Trimming shortened V by 5 bases and J by 0 bases, and 14 bases separated the two germline ends. This CDR3 region has 16 residues. Germline CDR1 reads WNHNN; CDR2 reads SYGVQD (reference sequence). CDR3 in DNA: TGCGCCAGCAGTCCCCGGGGTTCCTACTCCTACAATGAGCAGTTCTTC. Encoded protein: CASSPRGSYSYNEQFF.

The V gene is TRBV6-5, the J gene TRBJ1-2; 9 bases are a match to TRBD1. V gave up 2 bases and J gave up 7 bases; unmatched junction bases: 5. The CDR3 extends over 14 amino acids. The germline CDR1 and CDR2 sequences are MNHEY and SVGAGI. CDR3 in amino acids: CASSYEQGAGGYTF. The CDR3 nucleotides are TGTGCCAGCAGTTACGAACAGGGGGCCGGTGGCTACACCTTC.

The rearrangement links TRBV30 to TRBJ1-6, with TRBD1 matching 7 bases. Germline CDR1 is GTSNPN and CDR2 is SVGIG (reference sequence). V trimming: 6 bases; J trimming: 7 bases; junction bases outside the gene matches: 9. The CDR3 totals 14 residues. CDR3 residues: CACGATGFNSPLHF. CDR3 nucleotide sequence: TGTGCCTGTGGCGCGACAGGGTTCAATTCACCCCTCCACTTT.